This T cell receptor beta chain was retrieved from a study of T cell repertoires in ileal Crohn's disease. Study-level results: Clonal expansions were more frequent in active smokers than non-smokers at surgery.

TCRB immunosequencing input was roughly 530 nanograms of biopsy DNA per sample. Assay used: immunoSEQ multiplex PCR; TCRdb lists only in-frame clones, some missing. The sample lists approximately 12,000 clones; about three quarters were seen once. V was cut by 7 bases and J by 4 bases, with 16 bases left in between. This CDR3 has 14 amino acids. Germline V lookup: CDR1 LNHDA, CDR2 SQIVND (reference sequence). Patients were adults with ileal or ileocolonic Crohn's disease needing resection. Comment on this clone: Its matching antigen is unknown.

Sequenced input: ileal tissue. The chain couples TRBV19 to TRBJ2-5, with D possibly being TRBD1 (6 bases). The sequence derives from an adult with Crohn's disease. CDR3 DNA sequence: TGTGCCAGTACGTCAGGGGTCGATATAGAGACCCAGTACTTC. It codes for CASTSGVDIETQYF.